The 11 T cell receptor beta chains in this list originate from one sample, sequenced in a study of molecular identifiers for immune sequencing clone quantification. One entry per CDR3 protein, called by TCRdb with MiXCR from the PCR reads. Of a few hundred thousand distinct CDR3 sequences detected, over 20% appear once; the ten largest clones hold around 0.7%. Sequenced material: naive CD8+ T cells from blood, with Jurkat cell RNA spiked in. Subset: FACS-sorted CD8+CD4-CCR7+CD45RA+ naive T cells. The receptors were sampled from a human donor in good health. Some libraries in this study had Jurkat cell RNA spiked in.

This clonotype was detected only a few times. This chain uses TRBV19 with TRBJ2-7; 12 bases match TRBD2. The CDR3 contains 15 residues. Germline lookup yields CDR1 LNHDA and CDR2 SQIVND (reference sequence). V gave up 3 bases and J gave up 4 bases; unmatched junction bases: 4. CDR3 in amino acids: CASSMGGLAGYEQYF. CDR3 sequence (DNA): TGTGCCAGTAGTATGGGAGGACTAGCGGGGTACGAGCAGTACTTC.

This clonotype was counted many times. This chain uses TRBV4-1 with TRBJ1-5; D call uncertain. V dropped 1 base and J dropped 5 bases, with 3 bases sitting between them. This CDR3 contains 12 residues. Germline loops: CDR1 MGHRA, CDR2 YSYEKL. The CDR3 here is CASSQVDQPQHF. CDR3 in DNA: TGCGCCAGCAGCCAAGTGGATCAGCCCCAGCATTTT.

This clonotype appeared a few times. The rearrangement joins TRBV9 to TRBJ2-7; D unclear. CDR1 and CDR2 from the germline V gene are SGDLS and YYNGEE. This CDR3 is built from 15 residues. V gave up 0 bases and J gave up 2 bases, with 12 bases separating them. The DNA of the CDR3 is TGTGCCAGCAGCGTAGGGGCGGAAGGGACCTACGAGCAGTACTTC. Translating it yields CASSVGAEGTYEQYF.

This sequence joins TRBV13 and TRBJ1-5, with 8 bases aligning to TRBD1. The CDR3 extends over 13 amino acids. With V trimmed by 4 bases and J by 7 bases, 3 bases remained unmatched. Germline CDR1 and CDR2: PRHDT and FYEKMQ (reference sequence). CDR3 bases: TGTGCCAGCAGCTCTAGACAGGGGCAGCCCCAGCATTTT. Its protein is CASSSRQGQPQHF.

Notes on this clonotype: This clone may be a read error of a much larger clone one base away. The V gene is TRBV4-1, the J gene TRBJ2-5, with no clear D. Per the germline V gene, CDR1 is MGHRA and CDR2 is YSYEKL. The CDR3 extends over 13 amino acids. V was shortened by 0 bases and J by 10 bases, with 12 bases between the two germline ends. The CDR3 DNA sequence: TGCGCCAGCAGCCAAGATTCGCCACAGATCCAGTACTTC. Translation: CASSQDSPQIQYF.

On this clonotype: A much larger clone lies one base from this, so it may be a read error. The chain has TRBV29-1 and TRBJ2-1; no definite D call. Trimming left V 5 bases short and J 7 bases short, with 9 bases between. Germline loops: CDR1 SQVTM, CDR2 ANQGSEA. This CDR3 has 11 amino acids. For the CDR3, the DNA is TGCAGCGTTAAAGCTGGGAATGAGCAGTTCTTC. The encoded protein is CSVKAGNEQFF.

The chain carries TRBV6-5 and TRBJ2-5; TRBD2 matches at 14 bases. The V gene's germline CDR1 is MNHEY and CDR2 SVGAGI. The CDR3 extends over 16 amino acids. The V and J ends lost 4 bases and 4 bases, in that order; junction bases with no gene match: 5. The CDR3 nucleotides read TGTGCCAGCAGTTCCCGACTAGCGGGGGGGCGAGAGACCCAGTACTTC. It yields the protein CASSSRLAGGRETQYF.

This clonotype was found a few times. This chain links TRBV6-2 or TRBV6-3 with TRBJ2-2; 7 positions match TRBD1. In germline, CDR1 is MNHEY, CDR2 SVGEGT. The CDR3 is 18 amino acids. The J segment lost 6 bases and the V segment lost 2 bases, leaving 15 bases of the junction unmatched. CDR3 nucleotide sequence: TGTGCCAGCAGTTACCCGGGACAGCTTTCCCTTTTTGCCGGGGAGCTGTTTTTT. This sequence encodes CASSYPGQLSLFAGELFF.

The table lists this clonotype with many counts. The V and J genes are TRBV5-1 and TRBJ2-1, with TRBD1 identical over 8 bases. The CDR3 has 15 residues. V lost 2 bases, J lost 8 bases, and 9 bases stayed unmatched. In germline, CDR1 is SGHRS, CDR2 YFSETQ. CDR3 sequence (DNA): TGCGCCAGCAGCTTCCGGACAGGGCCTGTCTATGAGCAGTTCTTC. Protein: CASSFRTGPVYEQFF.

V usage is TRBV28 and J usage is TRBJ2-7, with 10 bases aligning to TRBD1. This CDR3 is 15 amino acids long. The germline CDR1 and CDR2 sequences are MDHEN and SYDVKM. V trimming: 1 base; J trimming: 5 bases; junction bases outside the gene matches: 5. The CDR3 loop is CASSLLTGGQDEQYF. CDR3 DNA sequence: TGTGCCAGCAGTTTATTGACAGGGGGCCAGGACGAGCAGTACTTC.

Details on this clonotype: Since a much larger clone is just one base distant, this may be a read error. The chain couples TRBV7-9 to TRBJ2-1; TRBD2 is a possible D gene (5 bases). The CDR3 covers 12 residues. In germline, CDR1 is SEHNR, CDR2 FQNEAQ (reference sequence). The CDR3 sequence: CASTRDYNEQSF. In DNA form, the CDR3 reads TGTGCCAGCACCCGGGATTACAATGAGCAGTCCTTC.